The 8 T cell receptor beta chains below all came from one sample that was sequenced in a study of blood T cells in healthy people across ages. A J-beta primer mix and a sample-barcoded 5' primer were used in a second PCR of about 6 to 12 cycles. In TCRdb, the 5' RACE reads were re-called with MiXCR into one record per CDR3 protein. Among hundreds of thousands of distinct CDR3 sequences listed, 62% were seen once. Sequencing used blood. The receptor set was obtained from a man under 40 in good health.

This clonotype appeared a few times. The chain has TRBV29-1 and TRBJ2-1; TRBD2 is a possible D gene (7 bases). V dropped 4 bases and J dropped 5 bases, with 18 bases sitting between them. This CDR3 has 15 amino acids. Germline V CDR1 and CDR2: SQVTM, ANQGSEA. The CDR3 DNA is TGCAGCGTTGGGTTACAGGGAGGGAACAACAATGAGCAGTTCTTC. Encoded protein: CSVGLQGGNNNEQFF.

This clonotype was counted between two and nine times. V gene TRBV12-3 or TRBV12-4 combines with J gene TRBJ1-6; no clear D gene. Trimming removed 6 bases from V and 10 bases from J, with 16 bases in between. This CDR3 has 14 amino acids. In DNA form, the CDR3 reads TGTGCCAGCAGCCCTCGGGCCGCGGGATCACCCCTCCACTTT. Protein sequence: CASSPRAAGSPLHF.

The table lists this clonotype with a few counts. CDR3 sequence (DNA): TGTGCCAGCGGACGACTAAGTGGCACAGATACGCAGTATTTT. Its protein product is CASGRLSGTDTQYF. This chain joins TRBV11-2 and TRBJ2-3, with D perhaps matching TRBD2 (5 bases). From germline, CDR1 is SGHAT and CDR2 FQNNGV. This CDR3 has 14 amino acids. V lost 8 bases to trimming and J lost 1 base, with 13 bases between them.

The gene calls are TRBV20-1 and TRBJ1-2, with 8 bases identical to TRBD1. Germline loops: CDR1 DFQATT, CDR2 SNEGSKA (reference sequence). This CDR3 comprises 16 residues. With 3 bases clipped from V and 3 bases from J, the junction kept 12 bases outside the gene matches. The CDR3 DNA sequence: TGCAGTGCTAGGGAGCGATCCGGACAGGGACACTATGGCTACACCTTC. It codes for CSARERSGQGHYGYTF.

The chain recombines TRBV7-2 with TRBJ1-1; D perhaps matches TRBD1 (6 bases). CDR1 and CDR2 from the germline V gene are SGHTA and FQGNSA. The CDR3 is made up of 13 amino acids. V shed 7 bases and J shed 3 bases, with 12 bases lying between them. CDR3 sequence reads: CASNGGRYTEAFF. The CDR3 DNA follows: TGTGCCAGCAACGGGGGGCGGTACACTGAAGCTTTCTTT.

In its sample, this clonotype was seen a few times. The rearrangement uses TRBV9 and TRBJ2-3; no firm D call. Germline-derived CDR1 and CDR2 are SGDLS and YYNGEE. Trimming pared 3 bases from V and 2 bases from J, leaving 7 bases between. This CDR3 is 13 amino acids long. CDR3 nucleotides: TGTGCCAGCAGCGAATCCCCCACAGATACGCAGTATTTT. Its translation: CASSESPTDTQYF. Filled out from reference TRBV9 and TRBJ2-3, the complete variable domain reads DSGVTQTPKHLITATGQRVTLRCSPRSGDLSVYWYQQSLDQGLQFLIQYYNGEERAKGNILERFSAQQFPDLHSELNLSSLELGDSALYFCASSESPTDTQYFGPGTRLTVL.

The V and J genes are TRBV4-1 and TRBJ1-6; D is undetermined. Trimming removed 3 bases at V and 0 bases at J, with 6 bases between. This CDR3 is 15 amino acids long. Germline CDR1 and CDR2: MGHRA and YSYEKL. CDR3 sequence (DNA): TGCGCCAGCAGCCAGCGGGGCTCCTATAATTCACCCCTCCACTTT. Translated: CASSQRGSYNSPLHF.

This clonotype has only a few counts. This chain links TRBV11-1 with TRBJ2-4; D is unclear. Trimming cost V 1 base and J 0 bases, with 7 bases left between them. This CDR3 is built from 15 residues. The germline gives CDR1 SGHAT, CDR2 FQDESV (reference sequence). The CDR3: CASSLERKAKNIQYF. The CDR3 bases are TGTGCCAGCAGCTTAGAGCGTAAAGCCAAAAACATTCAGTACTTC.